This paragraph reports one TCR beta chain. Followed longitudinally, the Seattle patients had been enrolled during active infection. This sample was included in a study of blood T cell repertoires in COVID-19. About the research overall: Samples of COVID-19 (acute and convalescent) were obtained from the United States, Italy and Spain. T cells, B-cell-depleted T cells, or PBMCs provided the cDNA or gDNA that served as material.

Trimming left V 5 bases short and J 2 bases short, with 13 bases between. The CDR3 length is 15 residues. Germline CDR1 MNHNY, CDR2 SVGAGI (reference sequence). Source study methods: From reference gene primer amplification, estimates of nucleated cell counts were derived. Assay used: immunoSEQ multiplex PCR; TCRdb lists only in-frame clones, some missing. The DNA was the basis for D and trimming; V, J and clone size are from that table. The repertoire holds around 140,000 clones, with over 75% as singletons. The sequence was collected from a man younger than 30 with COVID-19, enrolled during active disease. Sequenced: peripheral blood. This chain joins TRBV6-6 and TRBJ1-5; D perhaps matches TRBD1 (5 bases). The CDR3 region is CASSNGGRGNQPQHF. The CDR3, as DNA: TGTGCCAGCAGTAACGGGGGTAGGGGCAATCAGCCCCAGCATTTT.